This entry lists 8 T cell receptor beta chains sequenced from one sample in a study of identifying expanded T cells in peripheral blood. Using immunoSEQ multiplex PCR, the repertoire was profiled, and TCRdb retains in-frame clones only, with some absent. The sample has approximately 90,000 clones, approximately 83% seen once. Sequencing used blood. The source of these receptors is a person between 18 and 75 years old in good health.

The genes are TRBV14 and TRBJ1-1; D not certain. The V gene's germline CDR1 is SGHDN and CDR2 FVKESK. The CDR3 has 13 residues. V lost 1 base to trimming and J lost 5 bases, with 8 bases between them. CDR3 loop: CASSQVWETEAFF. The CDR3 DNA sequence: TGTGCCAGCAGCCAAGTGTGGGAGACTGAAGCTTTCTTT.

The chain uses TRBV7-9 and TRBJ2-7; the D gene could be TRBD1 or TRBD2 (5 bases each). CDR1 SEHNR and CDR2 FQNEAQ come from the germline V gene (reference sequence). V was shortened by 3 bases and J by 7 bases, with 16 bases between the two germline ends. The CDR3 totals 14 residues. The CDR3 here is CASSFSGRSREQYF. In DNA form, the CDR3 reads TGTGCCAGCAGCTTTTCGGGGCGCTCCCGGGAGCAGTACTTC.

This clone has only one observation. The chain couples TRBV30 to TRBJ1-3; no definite D call. Germline V gene lookup returns CDR1 GTSNPN and CDR2 SVGIG (reference sequence). The V end lost 3 bases, the J end lost 0 bases, and 6 bases lay between the germline ends. The CDR3 is 13 amino acids. DNA of the CDR3: TGTGCCTGGAGCGTCAACTCTGGAAACACCATATATTTT. This gives the protein CAWSVNSGNTIYF.

V gene TRBV13 combines with J gene TRBJ1-6; 10 bases line up with TRBD1. Trimming cost V 5 bases and J 10 bases; bases outside gene matches: 8. This CDR3 region has 15 residues. Germline V gene data show CDR1 as PRHDT and CDR2 as FYEKMQ (reference sequence). DNA for the CDR3: TGTGCCAGCAGCAACCGGGACAGGGGAAGCTCACCCCTCCACTTT. Its translation is CASSNRDRGSSPLHF. The whole variable domain, filled in from reference TRBV13 and TRBJ1-6, reads AAGVIQSPRHLIKEKRETATLKCYPIPRHDTVYWYQQGPGQDPQFLISFYEKMQSDKGSIPDRFSAQQFSDYHSELNMSSLELGDSALYFCASSNRDRGSSPLHFGNGTRLTVT.

This clone was observed a few times. This chain uses TRBV30 with TRBJ2-6, with 7 bases matching TRBD1. CDR1 is GTSNPN, CDR2 SVGIG, per germline (reference sequence). This CDR3 comprises 18 residues. V trimming: 3 bases; J trimming: 0 bases; junction bases outside the gene matches: 11. This chain's CDR3 is CAWRGITGASSGANVLTF. CDR3 DNA sequence: TGTGCCTGGAGAGGGATAACAGGGGCGAGCTCTGGGGCCAACGTCCTGACTTTC.

The rearrangement joins TRBV5-1 to TRBJ2-5, with 8 bases lining up with TRBD2. CDR1 SGHRS and CDR2 YFSETQ come from the germline V gene. The CDR3 sequence is 14 residues long. J was trimmed by 4 bases and V by 3 bases; bases with no gene match: 5. CDR3 in DNA: TGCGCCAGCAGCTCCGGGAGGGCCGGAGAGACCCAGTACTTC. As protein: CASSSGRAGETQYF.

The chain couples TRBV23-1 to TRBJ2-1; 8 nucleotides match TRBD1. TRBV23-1 is sorted into the ORF group, with uncertain function. The ends lost 7 bases at V and 8 bases at J; junction bases unmatched: 1. The CDR3 is 11 amino acids. CDR3 DNA sequence: TGCGCCAGCACACAGGGGGATGAGCAGTTCTTC. It codes for CASTQGDEQFF.

V is TRBV6-5 and J is TRBJ2-1, with D unresolved. The V and J ends lost 2 bases and 6 bases respectively, with 14 bases between them. The CDR3 has 15 residues. Germline CDR1 and CDR2: MNHEY and SVGAGI. Written as DNA, the CDR3 is TGTGCCAGCAGTTACGGCCCGCCCCATCCCAATGAGCAGTTCTTC. Its protein is CASSYGPPHPNEQFF.